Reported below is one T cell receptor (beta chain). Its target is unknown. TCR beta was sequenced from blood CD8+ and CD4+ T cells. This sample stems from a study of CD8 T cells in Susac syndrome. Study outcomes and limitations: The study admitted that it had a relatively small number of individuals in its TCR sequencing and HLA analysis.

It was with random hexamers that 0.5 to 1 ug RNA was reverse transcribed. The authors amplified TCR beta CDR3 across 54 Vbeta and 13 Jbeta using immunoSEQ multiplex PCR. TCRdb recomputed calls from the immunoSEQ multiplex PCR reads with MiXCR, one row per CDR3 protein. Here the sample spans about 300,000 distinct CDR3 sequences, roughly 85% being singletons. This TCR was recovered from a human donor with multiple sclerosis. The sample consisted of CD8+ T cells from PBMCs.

This CDR3 reads CASSVGGGASYNEQFF. For the CDR3, the DNA is TGTGCCAGCAGTGTTGGTGGGGGGGCCTCCTACAATGAGCAGTTCTTC. The gene calls are TRBV25-1 and TRBJ2-1; maybe TRBD2 (7 bases). CDR3 size: 16 residues. Germline lookup yields CDR1 MGHDK and CDR2 SYGVNS. Trimming took 4 bases from V and 0 from J, leaving 13 bases between them.